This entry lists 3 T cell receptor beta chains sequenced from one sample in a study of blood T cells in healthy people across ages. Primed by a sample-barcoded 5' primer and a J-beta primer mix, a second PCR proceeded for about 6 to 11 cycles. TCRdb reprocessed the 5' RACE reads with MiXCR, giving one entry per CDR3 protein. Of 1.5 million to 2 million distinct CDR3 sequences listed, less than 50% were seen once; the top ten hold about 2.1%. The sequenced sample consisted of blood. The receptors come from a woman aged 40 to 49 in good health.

CDR3 nucleotides: TGTGCCAGCAGCCCAGGGACTTTCGGCTCACCCCTCCACTTT. Translated: CASSPGTFGSPLHF. The rearrangement links TRBV7-9 to TRBJ1-6, with D possibly matching TRBD1 (5 bases). V shed 5 bases and J shed 10 bases, with 15 bases lying between them. Germline V gives CDR1 SEHNR, CDR2 FQNEAQ (reference sequence). This CDR3 spans 14 amino acids.

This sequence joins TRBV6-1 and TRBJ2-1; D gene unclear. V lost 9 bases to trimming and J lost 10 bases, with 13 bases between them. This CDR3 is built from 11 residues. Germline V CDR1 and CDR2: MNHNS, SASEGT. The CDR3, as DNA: TGTGCCAGAGAACGGACGGAGGAGCAGTTCTTC. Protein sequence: CARERTEEQFF.

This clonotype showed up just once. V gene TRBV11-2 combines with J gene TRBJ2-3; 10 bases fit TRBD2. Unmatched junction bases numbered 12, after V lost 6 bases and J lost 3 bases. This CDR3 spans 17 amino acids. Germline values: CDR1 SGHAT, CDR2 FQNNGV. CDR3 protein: CASRQRVTSGKTDTQYF. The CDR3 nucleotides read TGTGCCAGCAGACAAAGGGTCACTAGCGGGAAGACAGATACGCAGTATTTT.